The 25 T cell receptor beta chains presented below share a single source sample, sequenced in a study of blood T cell repertoires in COVID-19. TCRdb keeps only in-frame clones here, not all; method: immunoSEQ multiplex PCR. In the table there are about 400,000 clones, 88% of which are singletons. The sequenced sample was PBMCs or T cells enriched from blood (not recorded which). These receptors were obtained from a woman aged 40 to 50 with acute COVID-19.

CDR3 amino acids: CASSVGGPGGYTF. For the CDR3, the DNA is TGTGCCAGCAGCGTAGGAGGGCCGGGGGGCTACACCTTC. V gene TRBV9 combines with J gene TRBJ1-2; no definite D call. Germline CDR1 reads SGDLS; CDR2 reads YYNGEE. V was trimmed by 0 bases and J by 8 bases, leaving 11 bases between them. This CDR3 comprises 13 residues.

DNA of the CDR3: TGCGCCAGCAGCCCAGAAGGGCTAGCGGGCGCCCCGAAAGAGACCCAGTACTTC. It translates to CASSPEGLAGAPKETQYF. The V call is TRBV4-1, the J call TRBJ2-5; 8 nucleotides line up with TRBD2. This CDR3 comprises 18 residues. The germline V gene encodes CDR1 MGHRA and CDR2 YSYEKL. V lost 4 bases, J lost 3 bases, and 16 bases stayed unmatched.

V gene TRBV2 combines with J gene TRBJ1-6, with D tentatively TRBD1 (5 bases). The CDR3 is made up of 15 amino acids. Germline CDR1 SNHLY, CDR2 FYNNEI. Trimming stripped 8 bases from V and 8 bases from J, with 19 bases between. CDR3 loop: CASVEMWGRHSPLHF. The CDR3 nucleotides are TGTGCCAGCGTTGAGATGTGGGGGAGGCATTCACCCCTCCACTTT.

The chain carries TRBV3-1 (or the pseudogene TRBV3-2) and TRBJ2-7; 11 bases fit TRBD2. The CDR3 is made up of 15 amino acids. J gave up 4 bases and V 1 base, and 3 bases lay outside the gene matches. Germline V gives CDR1 LGHDT, CDR2 YNNKEL (reference sequence). The CDR3 protein is CASSQGTSGLYEQYF. The CDR3 nucleotides are TGTGCCAGCAGCCAAGGGACTAGCGGGCTTTACGAGCAGTACTTC.

The V and J genes are TRBV5-1 and TRBJ2-5; 9 nucleotides align to TRBD2. CDR1 is SGHRS and CDR2 is YFSETQ in the germline V gene. J lost 2 bases, V lost 2 bases, and 7 bases had no gene match. The length of the CDR3 is 16 residues. CDR3 sequence: CASSFFSGGYQETQYF. The DNA for the CDR3 is TGCGCCAGCAGCTTCTTTAGCGGGGGCTATCAAGAGACCCAGTACTTC.

The rearrangement joins TRBV5-1 to TRBJ2-5; a weak D match, TRBD1 (7 bases). The CDR3 has 15 residues. Germline V gene lookup returns CDR1 SGHRS and CDR2 YFSETQ. V lost 1 base, J lost 4 bases, and 14 bases lay in between. CDR3 in amino acids: CASSLSRGDRETQYF. For the CDR3, the DNA is TGCGCCAGCAGCTTGTCGAGGGGGGACAGAGAGACCCAGTACTTC.

The chain combines TRBV19 with TRBJ2-3; a possible D gene is TRBD2 (6 bases). V was shortened by 10 bases and J by 0 bases, with 14 bases between the two germline ends. The CDR3 spans 14 residues. Germline V gene data show CDR1 as LNHDA and CDR2 as SQIVND (reference sequence). CDR3 sequence reads: CATRRDFSTDTQYF. In DNA form, the CDR3 reads TGTGCCACCCGCCGGGACTTTAGCACAGATACGCAGTATTTT.

This chain links TRBV7-9 with TRBJ2-7, with 7 bases matching TRBD1. V gave up 3 bases and J gave up 3 bases; unmatched junction bases: 2. Germline assignment: CDR1 SEHNR and CDR2 FQNEAQ (reference sequence). The CDR3 runs to 13 residues. CDR3 sequence (DNA): TGTGCCAGCAGCTTTGACAGGGTCTACGAGCAGTACTTC. Its protein product is CASSFDRVYEQYF.

V is TRBV19 and J is TRBJ1-5, with a tentative D call TRBD1 (5 bases). Germline CDR1 LNHDA, CDR2 SQIVND (reference sequence). Trimming pared 6 bases from V and 5 bases from J, leaving 17 bases between. The CDR3 extends over 15 amino acids. The CDR3 loop reads CASSLSPTGDQPQHF. CDR3 nucleotide sequence: TGTGCCAGTAGCCTCTCCCCGACGGGGGATCAGCCCCAGCATTTT.

V usage is TRBV2 and J usage is TRBJ2-2, with no clear D. The CDR3 has 14 residues. Germline loops: CDR1 SNHLY, CDR2 FYNNEI. Trimming stripped 0 bases from V and 4 bases from J, with 6 bases between. For the CDR3, the DNA is TGTGCCAGCAGTGAAGCAGAGGCCACCGGGGAGCTGTTTTTT. Protein: CASSEAEATGELFF. Using reference TRBV2 and TRBJ2-2 for the parts outside the CDR3, the full variable domain is EPEVTQTPSHQVTQMGQEVILRCVPISNHLYFYWYRQILGQKVEFLVSFYNNEISEKSEIFDDQFSVERPDGSNFTLKIRSTKLEDSAMYFCASSEAEATGELFFGEGSRLTVL.

The gene calls are TRBV11-2 and TRBJ1-1; weak D call: TRBD1 (6 bases). This CDR3 spans 17 amino acids. Trimming pared 1 base from V and 4 bases from J, leaving 19 bases between. Germline CDR1 is SGHAT and CDR2 is FQNNGV. The CDR3 sequence is CASSLVVGGAGSTEAFF. DNA for the CDR3: TGTGCCAGCAGCTTAGTTGTGGGGGGGGCTGGGAGCACTGAAGCTTTCTTT.

This clone was seen more than once but under ten times. The gene calls are TRBV19 and TRBJ1-2; 8 bases align to TRBD1. From germline, CDR1 is LNHDA and CDR2 SQIVND (reference sequence). This CDR3 region has 14 residues. V was clipped by 2 bases and J by 8 bases; unmatched bases: 7. CDR3 sequence: CASSIQTGVSGYTF. The CDR3, as DNA: TGTGCCAGTAGTATACAGACAGGGGTTAGCGGCTACACCTTC.

CDR3 amino acids: CASSYNQPQHF. Here the CDR3 DNA reads TGTGCCAGCAGTTACAATCAGCCCCAGCATTTT. The rearrangement links TRBV2 to TRBJ1-5; D unresolved. The length of the CDR3 is 11 residues. Germline V gene sequence: CDR1 SNHLY, CDR2 FYNNEI. The V end lost 5 bases, the J end lost 3 bases, and 2 bases lay between the germline ends.

The chain is built from TRBV7-8 and TRBJ2-7, with D perhaps TRBD1 (6 bases). Germline CDR1 and CDR2: SGHVS and FQNEAQ. The V end was cut by 5 bases, the J end by 2 bases, with 7 bases between. This CDR3 has 12 amino acids. The CDR3 coding sequence is TGTGCCAGCAGCACAGGGCCCTACGAGCAGTACTTC. Protein sequence: CASSTGPYEQYF.

The rearrangement links TRBV14 to TRBJ2-1; D may be TRBD1 (5 bases). CDR3 length: 12 residues. Trimming left V 0 bases short and J 8 bases short, with 5 bases between. Germline V gene lookup returns CDR1 SGHDN and CDR2 FVKESK. The CDR3 here is CASSQDRDEQFF. The CDR3 nucleotides read TGTGCCAGCAGCCAAGACAGGGATGAGCAGTTCTTC.

The J gene is TRBJ2-2, the V gene TRBV19; 9 bases match TRBD1. CDR1 LNHDA and CDR2 SQIVND come from the germline V gene (reference sequence). This CDR3 comprises 18 residues. The V and J ends lost 3 bases and 3 bases, in that order; junction bases with no gene match: 11. Here the CDR3 DNA reads TGTGCCAGTAGTATTGAGGGACAGGGAGTCTCGCACACCGGGGAGCTGTTTTTT. Translation: CASSIEGQGVSHTGELFF.

The chain recombines TRBV21-1 with TRBJ1-1. TRBV21-1 is recorded as a pseudogene. This CDR3 is built from 19 residues. CDR3 loop: CASSKDLRRSSIMNTEAFF. The CDR3 DNA is TGTGCCAGCAGCAAAGATTTGAGACGGAGCTCGATAATGAACACTGAAGCTTTCTTT.

DNA for the CDR3: TGTGCCAGCAGCGTAGGCTCTCGGACATTTTCCTACAATGAGCAGTTCTTC. Amino acid sequence: CASSVGSRTFSYNEQFF. The chain recombines TRBV9 with TRBJ2-1, with D maybe TRBD1 (5 bases). The CDR3 consists of 17 residues. Germline assignment: CDR1 SGDLS and CDR2 YYNGEE. Trimming cost V 0 bases and J 1 base, with 14 bases left between them.

This rearrangement joins TRBV12-3 or TRBV12-4 to TRBJ2-7, with D maybe TRBD1 (5 bases). V lost 3 bases and J lost 7, with 13 bases in between. This CDR3 is built from 13 residues. The CDR3, as DNA: TGTGCCAGCAGTTTCCAGGGTTCCGGGGAGCAGTACTTC. It yields the protein CASSFQGSGEQYF.

V is TRBV3-1 (or the pseudogene TRBV3-2) and J is TRBJ1-2, with 7 bases lining up with TRBD1. The CDR3 is made up of 18 amino acids. Germline CDR1 is LGHDT and CDR2 is YNNKEL (reference sequence). V was clipped by 1 base and J by 2 bases; unmatched bases: 13. The CDR3 spells CASSQATYGTASNYGYTF. CDR3 in DNA: TGTGCCAGCAGCCAAGCTACCTACGGGACAGCAAGCAACTATGGCTACACCTTC.

The rearrangement links TRBV5-1 to TRBJ1-1, with 7 bases matching TRBD1. CDR3 length: 14 residues. Germline V gene sequence: CDR1 SGHRS, CDR2 YFSETQ. J was trimmed by 4 bases and V by 4 bases; bases with no gene match: 7. The CDR3: CASSITGEGTEAFF. In DNA, the CDR3 is TGCGCCAGCAGCATAACAGGGGAAGGCACTGAAGCTTTCTTT.

This chain connects TRBV11-2 to TRBJ2-7; D remains unclear. Germline V gene data show CDR1 as SGHAT and CDR2 as FQNNGV. This CDR3 is built from 14 residues. V lost 1 base, J lost 0 bases, and 7 bases lay in between. The CDR3 sequence: CASSLVRDSYEQYF. The CDR3 nucleotides read TGTGCCAGCAGCTTAGTGCGAGACTCCTACGAGCAGTACTTC.

This chain links TRBV5-1 with TRBJ1-6, with D tentatively TRBD1 (5 bases). The length of the CDR3 is 16 residues. CDR1 and CDR2 from the germline V gene are SGHRS and YFSETQ. V was cut by 4 bases and J by 7 bases, with 18 bases left in between. CDR3 bases: TGCGCCAGCAGCCCTGCCGGGGGTTCGGGGAATTCACCCCTCCACTTT. It is translated as CASSPAGGSGNSPLHF.

This sequence joins TRBV9 and TRBJ1-6; D uncertain. The germline V gene encodes CDR1 SGDLS and CDR2 YYNGEE. CDR3 length: 14 amino acids. Trimming stripped 4 bases from V and 10 bases from J, with 15 bases between. The CDR3 nucleotides are TGTGCCAGCAGCATGGGCCAGGTTTGGTCACCCCTCCACTTT. Translating gives CASSMGQVWSPLHF.

The chain recombines TRBV5-3 with TRBJ2-3; 8 bases match TRBD2. TRBV5-3 is an ORF; its function is uncertain. CDR3 length: 13 amino acids. The V segment lost 2 bases and the J segment 5 bases; nucleotides outside the gene matches: 1. CDR3 sequence: CARSFLAGDTQYF. CDR3 bases: TGTGCCAGAAGCTTCCTAGCGGGAGATACGCAGTATTTT.